This TCR beta chain emerged from a study of blood T cell repertoires in COVID-19. On the study more broadly: The study drew acute and convalescent COVID-19 samples from the United States, Italy and Spain. From T cells, B-cell-depleted T cells, or PBMCs came the material, which was cDNA or gDNA.

As originally analysed: Amplified reference gene primers provided the basis for estimating nucleated cell counts. Produced via immunoSEQ multiplex PCR; TCRdb's table is partial and in-frame only. V and J calls and clone size are as listed in that table; D and trimming were resolved from the DNA. The data contain 99,000 or so clones, around 84% of them seen just once; the ten biggest clones take up 15%. The germline V and J ends were trimmed by 8 bases and 1 base, with 5 bases remaining between them. Germline CDR1 reads MDHEN; CDR2 reads SYDVKM. CDR3 length: 11 residues. What was sequenced was peripheral blood. This clonotype was sampled from a woman older than 75 with acute or convalescent COVID-19. The chain uses TRBV28 and TRBJ1-1; no clear D. The CDR3 sequence is CASLENTEAFF. Here the CDR3 DNA reads TGTGCCAGCCTAGAGAACACTGAAGCTTTCTTT.